These T cell receptor beta chains were read from a single sample in a study of vaccination and CD4 T cells after COVID-19. No antigen is known for these receptors. TCRdb independently ran MiXCR on the PCR reads; one entry per CDR3 protein. Here the sample spans 5,500 to 8,500 distinct CDR3 sequences, roughly 34% being singletons. The sample comprised CD4+ T cells from blood, cultured in vitro. These receptors all stem from a human donor in good health. The CDR3 runs from the conserved cysteine through the conserved F or W. Each record gives: V gene, J gene, clone size, D gene, CDR3 DNA, CDR3 protein. D genes are given only for firm matches. Not all rows give a size; the values are once, few, many and, for expanded clones, a class.

TRBV6-1	TRBJ2-2	few	TRBD1	TGTGCCAGCAGTCCTTTTTGGGACAGTTTCACCGGGGAGCTGTTTTTT	CASSPFWDSFTGELFF
TRBV27	TRBJ1-1	-	-	TGTGCCAGCATTAGACAGGACGGAGCCGCTTTCTTT	CASIRQDGAAFF
TRBV7-9	TRBJ1-1	-	-	TGTGCCAGCAGCTTACTTGAAGGCCCAGGGAACACTGAAGCTTTCTTT	CASSLLEGPGNTEAFF
TRBV5-6	TRBJ1-6	-	-	TGTGCCAGCAGCTTGGACAAAAATTCACCCCTCCACTTT	CASSLDKNSPLHF
TRBV7-8	TRBJ1-3	-	-	TGTGCCAGCAGCCCACAGGGAGCTGGAAACACCATATATTTT	CASSPQGAGNTIYF
TRBV12-3/TRBV12-4	TRBJ2-5	-	-	TGTGCCAGCAGTCGGGACTGGGGTTCGTCCCAGTACTTC	CASSRDWGSSQYF
TRBV10-3	TRBJ1-2	few	-	TGTGCCATCAGGGACGCGGCAATCTATGGCTACACCTTC	CAIRDAAIYGYTF
TRBV11-3	TRBJ1-1	few	-	TGTGCCAGCAGCTTAGGGGGAAGAGTCGGCACTGAAGCTTTCTTT	CASSLGGRVGTEAFF
TRBV6-5	TRBJ1-1	few	-	TGTGCCAGCAGTTACCTCCGTGGAACAACTTTGAACACTGAAGCTTTCTTT	CASSYLRGTTLNTEAFF
TRBV14	TRBJ1-5	few	-	TGTGCCAGCAGCCAAGGGGCAGTCGGTCAGCCCCAGCATTTT	CASSQGAVGQPQHF
TRBV24-1	TRBJ2-5	few	-	TGTGCCACCAGTGATTCCCGGGACCACTATGAGACCCAGTACTTC	CATSDSRDHYETQYF
TRBV19	TRBJ2-3	-	-	TGTGCCAGTAATCAGGGGGGCCCACGCACAGATACGCAGTATTTT	CASNQGGPRTDTQYF
TRBV12-3/TRBV12-4	TRBJ1-5	-	-	TGTGCCAGCAGTGCCGCGGCAGGGGCTAGTCAGCCCCAGCATTTT	CASSAAAGASQPQHF
TRBV27	TRBJ1-3	few	-	TGTGCCAGCAGTTCGCGGGATTCTGGAAACACCATATATTTT	CASSSRDSGNTIYF
TRBV12-3/TRBV12-4	TRBJ2-7	-	-	TGTGCCAGCAGTTTACACTCCTACGAGCAGTACTTC	CASSLHSYEQYF
TRBV15	TRBJ2-5	-	-	TGTGCCACCAGCTCGAGAGGAGGGGCGGAGACCCAGTACTTC	CATSSRGGAETQYF
TRBV12-3/TRBV12-4	TRBJ1-5	few	-	TGTGCCAGCAGTTTGACAGATGATCAGCCCCAGCATTTT	CASSLTDDQPQHF
TRBV27	TRBJ1-2	-	-	TGTGCCAGCAGTTTCAGGGGAGGGATCAACTATGGCTACACCTTC	CASSFRGGINYGYTF
TRBV12-3/TRBV12-4	TRBJ2-1	-	-	TGTGCCAGCCTCTCGTCGCCCTCCTACAATGAGCAGTTCTTC	CASLSSPSYNEQFF
TRBV27	TRBJ2-5	few	TRBD1	TGTGCCAGCAGTCCGACAGGGGGCACCCAAGAGACCCAGTACTTC	CASSPTGGTQETQYF
TRBV7-9	TRBJ2-3	few	-	TGTGCCAGCAGCCGAGGGGACAGATTATTGACCGGGGGGCAGTATTTT	CASSRGDRLLTGGQYF
TRBV2	TRBJ1-6	-	-	TGTGCCAGCAGCCTTGGGACATTGATCAATTCACCCCTCCACTTT	CASSLGTLINSPLHF
TRBV20-1	TRBJ2-7	-	-	TGCAGTGCTAGAGGACAACAGTCCTACGAGCAGTACTTC	CSARGQQSYEQYF
TRBV5-4	TRBJ2-5	-	TRBD2	TGTGCCAGCACCAAGACTAGCGGGGGTCAAGAGACCCAGTACTTC	CASTKTSGGQETQYF
TRBV30	TRBJ1-2	few	-	TGTGCCTCCCTGACATCCCCGGACTATGGCTACACCTTC	CASLTSPDYGYTF
TRBV27	TRBJ2-5	few	-	TGTGCCAGCAGTTCGCTCATCCATGAAGAAGAGACCCAGTACTTC	CASSSLIHEEETQYF
TRBV7-9	TRBJ1-5	once	-	TGTGCCAGCAGCTTATTACAGGAAAATCAGCCCCAGCATTTT	CASSLLQENQPQHF
TRBV20-1	TRBJ1-6	-	-	TGCAGTGCCCCGAGCCTAGGCTCCTATAATTCACCCCTCCACTTT	CSAPSLGSYNSPLHF
TRBV12-3/TRBV12-4	TRBJ2-7	few	-	TGTGCCAGCAGTTTAGACAGGGTCGAGCAGTACTTC	CASSLDRVEQYF
TRBV15	TRBJ2-3	few	TRBD1	TGTGCCACCAGCAGGGACAGGGGCACAGATACGCAGTATTTT	CATSRDRGTDTQYF
TRBV7-9	TRBJ1-5	few	-	TGTGCCAGCAGCTTACAGGGCAGCAATCAGCCCCAGCATTTT	CASSLQGSNQPQHF
TRBV24-1	TRBJ1-5	medium-sized	TRBD1	TGTGCCACCAGTGGGACAGGAACTTATAGCAATCAGCCCCAGCATTTT	CATSGTGTYSNQPQHF
TRBV20-1	TRBJ1-5	few	-	TGCAGCCTGGGAGTGGGAAATCAGCCCCAGCATTTT	CSLGVGNQPQHF